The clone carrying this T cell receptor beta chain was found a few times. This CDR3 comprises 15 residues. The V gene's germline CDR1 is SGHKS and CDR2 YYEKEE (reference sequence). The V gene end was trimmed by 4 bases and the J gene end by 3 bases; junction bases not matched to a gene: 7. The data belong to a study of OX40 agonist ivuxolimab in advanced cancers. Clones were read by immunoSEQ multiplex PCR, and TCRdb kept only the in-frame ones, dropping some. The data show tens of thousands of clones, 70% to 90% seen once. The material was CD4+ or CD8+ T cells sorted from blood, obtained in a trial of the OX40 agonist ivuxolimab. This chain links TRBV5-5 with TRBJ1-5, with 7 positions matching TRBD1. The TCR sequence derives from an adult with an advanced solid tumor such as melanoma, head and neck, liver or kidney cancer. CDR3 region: CASSPTGQSNQPQHF. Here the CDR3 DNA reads TGTGCCAGCAGCCCAACGGGACAGTCCAATCAGCCCCAGCATTTT. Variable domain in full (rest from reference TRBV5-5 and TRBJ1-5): DAGVTQSPTHLIKTRGQQVTLRCSPISGHKSVSWYQQVLGQGPQFIFQYYEKEERGRGNFPDRFSARQFPNYSSELNVNALLLGDSALYLCASSPTGQSNQPQHFGDGTRLSIL.